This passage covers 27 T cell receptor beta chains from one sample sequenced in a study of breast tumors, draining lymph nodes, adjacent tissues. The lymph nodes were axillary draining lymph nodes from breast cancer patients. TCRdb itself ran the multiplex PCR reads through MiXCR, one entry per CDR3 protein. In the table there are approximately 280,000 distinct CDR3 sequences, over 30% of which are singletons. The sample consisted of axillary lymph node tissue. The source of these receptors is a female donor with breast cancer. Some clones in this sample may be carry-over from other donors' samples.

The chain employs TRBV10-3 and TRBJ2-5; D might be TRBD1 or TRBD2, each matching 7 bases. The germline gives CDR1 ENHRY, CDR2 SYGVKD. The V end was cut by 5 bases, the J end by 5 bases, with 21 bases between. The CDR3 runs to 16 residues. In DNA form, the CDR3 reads TGTGCCATCAGTAAGGGGCGGGACAGCGGGAATGAGACCCAGTACTTC. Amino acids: CAISKGRDSGNETQYF.

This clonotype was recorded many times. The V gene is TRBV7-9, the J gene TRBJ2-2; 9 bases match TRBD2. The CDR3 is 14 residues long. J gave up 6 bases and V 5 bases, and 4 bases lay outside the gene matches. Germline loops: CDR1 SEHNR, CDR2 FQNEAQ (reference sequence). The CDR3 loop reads CASSQGLAPGELFF. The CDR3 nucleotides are TGTGCCAGCAGCCAGGGACTAGCTCCCGGGGAGCTGTTTTTT. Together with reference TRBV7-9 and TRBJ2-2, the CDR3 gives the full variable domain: DTGVSQNPRHKITKRGQNVTFRCDPISEHNRLYWYRQTLGQGPEFLTYFQNEAQLEKSRLLSDRFSAERPKGSFSTLEIQRTEQGDSAMYLCASSQGLAPGELFFGEGSRLTVL.

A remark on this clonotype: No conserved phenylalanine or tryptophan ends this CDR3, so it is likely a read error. The CDR3 DNA reads TGCGCCAGTAGTTCAGACAATGGAAACACCATATATTCT. Translated: CASSSDNGNTIYS. This chain uses TRBV19 with TRBJ1-3, with unresolved D. The CDR3 has 13 amino acids. The germline gives CDR1 LNHDA, CDR2 SQIVND (reference sequence).

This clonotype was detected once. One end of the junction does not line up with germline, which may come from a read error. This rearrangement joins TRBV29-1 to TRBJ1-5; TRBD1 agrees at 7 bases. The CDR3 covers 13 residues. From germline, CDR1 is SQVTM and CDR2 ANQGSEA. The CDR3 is CGVRTGSDQPQHF. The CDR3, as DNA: TGCGGCGTCAGGACAGGATCGGACCAGCCCCAGCATTTT.

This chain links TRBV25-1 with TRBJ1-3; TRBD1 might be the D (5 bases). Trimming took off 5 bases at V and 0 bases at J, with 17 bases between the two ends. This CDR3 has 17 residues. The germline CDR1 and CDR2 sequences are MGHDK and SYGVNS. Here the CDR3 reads CASSPPQGMGSGNTIYF. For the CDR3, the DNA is TGTGCCAGCAGTCCACCCCAGGGAATGGGCTCTGGAAACACCATATATTTT. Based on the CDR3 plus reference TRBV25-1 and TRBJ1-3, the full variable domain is EADIYQTPRYLVIGTGKKITLECSQTMGHDKMYWYQQDPGMELHLIHYSYGVNSTEKGDLSSESTVSRIRTEHFPLTLESARPSHTSQYLCASSPPQGMGSGNTIYFGEGSWLTVV.

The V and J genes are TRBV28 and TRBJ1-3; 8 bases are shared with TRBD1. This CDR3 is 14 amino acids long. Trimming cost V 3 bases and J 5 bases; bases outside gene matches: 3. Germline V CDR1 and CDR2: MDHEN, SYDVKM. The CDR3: CASSFGQGRNTIYF. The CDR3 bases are TGTGCCAGCAGTTTCGGACAGGGAAGAAACACCATATATTTT.

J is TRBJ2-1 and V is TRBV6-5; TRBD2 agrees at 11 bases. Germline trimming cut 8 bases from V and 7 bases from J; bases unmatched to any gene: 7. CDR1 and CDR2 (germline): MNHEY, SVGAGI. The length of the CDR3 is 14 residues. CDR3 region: CASRTSGSGNEQFF. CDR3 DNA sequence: TGTGCCAGCCGCACTAGCGGGAGTGGTAATGAGCAGTTCTTC.

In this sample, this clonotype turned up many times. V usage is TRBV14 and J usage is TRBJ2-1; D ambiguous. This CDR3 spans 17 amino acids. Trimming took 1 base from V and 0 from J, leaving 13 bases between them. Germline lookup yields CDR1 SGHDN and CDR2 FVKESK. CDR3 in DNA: TGTGCCAGCAGCCAAGGCGAAGCGATTAGCTCCTACAATGAGCAGTTCTTC. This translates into CASSQGEAISSYNEQFF.

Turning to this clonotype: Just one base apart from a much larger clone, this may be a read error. For the CDR3, the DNA is TGTGCCAGCAGCAAAGGGACAGGGGATCAGCCCCAGCATTTT. This gives the protein CASSKGTGDQPQHF. The chain combines TRBV5-4 with TRBJ1-5; 10 bases agree with TRBD1. V trimming: 4 bases; J trimming: 5 bases; junction bases outside the gene matches: 3. The germline V gene encodes CDR1 SGHNT and CDR2 YYREEE (reference sequence). This CDR3 region has 14 residues.

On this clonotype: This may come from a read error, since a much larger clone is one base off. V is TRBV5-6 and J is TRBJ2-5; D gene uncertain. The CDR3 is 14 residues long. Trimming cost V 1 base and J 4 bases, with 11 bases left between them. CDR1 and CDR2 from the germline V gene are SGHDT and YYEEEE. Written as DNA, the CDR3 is TGTGCCAGCAGCTTGCGCGCTTCGGTAGAGACCCAGTACTTC. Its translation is CASSLRASVETQYF.

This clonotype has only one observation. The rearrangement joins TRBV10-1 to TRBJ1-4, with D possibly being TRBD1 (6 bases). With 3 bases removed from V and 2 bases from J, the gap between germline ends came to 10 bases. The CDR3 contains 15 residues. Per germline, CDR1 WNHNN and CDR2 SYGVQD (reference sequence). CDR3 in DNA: TGCGCCAGCAGTGACAGGGGAGAGACTAATGAAAAACTGTTTTTT. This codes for CASSDRGETNEKLFF.

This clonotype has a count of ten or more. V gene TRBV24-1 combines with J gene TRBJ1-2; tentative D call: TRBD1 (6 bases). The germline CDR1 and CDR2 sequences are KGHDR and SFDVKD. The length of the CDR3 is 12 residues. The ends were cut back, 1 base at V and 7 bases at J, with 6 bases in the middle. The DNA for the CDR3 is TGTGCCACCAGTGATTTCAGGGGTGGCTACACCTTC. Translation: CATSDFRGGYTF.

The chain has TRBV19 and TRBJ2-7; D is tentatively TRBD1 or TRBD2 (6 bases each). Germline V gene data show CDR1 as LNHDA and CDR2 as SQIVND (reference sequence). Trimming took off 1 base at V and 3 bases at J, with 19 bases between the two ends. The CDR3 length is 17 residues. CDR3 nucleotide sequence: TGTGCCAGTAGTATAGTCACCGGGGGCAGAAGGGTCTACGAGCAGTACTTC. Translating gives CASSIVTGGRRVYEQYF.

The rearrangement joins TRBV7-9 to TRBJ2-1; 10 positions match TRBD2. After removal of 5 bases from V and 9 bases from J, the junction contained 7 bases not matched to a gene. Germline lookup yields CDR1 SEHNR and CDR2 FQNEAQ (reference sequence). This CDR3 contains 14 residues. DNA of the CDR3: TGTGCCAGCAGCCCTAGCGGGAGAACGAGTGAGCAGTTCTTC. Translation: CASSPSGRTSEQFF.

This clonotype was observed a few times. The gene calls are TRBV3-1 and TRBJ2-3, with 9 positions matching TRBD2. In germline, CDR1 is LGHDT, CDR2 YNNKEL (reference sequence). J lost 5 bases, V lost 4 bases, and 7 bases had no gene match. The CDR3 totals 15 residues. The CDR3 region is CASSPRAGGRDTQYF. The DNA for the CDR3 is TGTGCCAGCAGCCCCCGAGCGGGAGGCAGAGATACGCAGTATTTT.

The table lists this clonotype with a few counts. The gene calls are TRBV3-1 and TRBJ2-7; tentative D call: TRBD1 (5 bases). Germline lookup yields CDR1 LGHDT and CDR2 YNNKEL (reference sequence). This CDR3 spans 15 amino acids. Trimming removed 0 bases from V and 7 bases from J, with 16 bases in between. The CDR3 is CASSQDLSQGREQYF. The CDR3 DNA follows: TGTGCCAGCAGCCAAGATCTTAGTCAGGGTCGGGAGCAGTACTTC.

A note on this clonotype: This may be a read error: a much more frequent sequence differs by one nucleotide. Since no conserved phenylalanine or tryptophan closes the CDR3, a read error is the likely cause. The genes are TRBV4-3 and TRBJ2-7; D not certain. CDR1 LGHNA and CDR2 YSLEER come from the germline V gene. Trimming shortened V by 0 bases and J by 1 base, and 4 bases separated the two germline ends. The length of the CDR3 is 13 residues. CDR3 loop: CASSQDSSYEQYL. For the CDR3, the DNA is TGCGCCAGCAGCCAAGATTCTTCCTACGAGCAGTACCTC.

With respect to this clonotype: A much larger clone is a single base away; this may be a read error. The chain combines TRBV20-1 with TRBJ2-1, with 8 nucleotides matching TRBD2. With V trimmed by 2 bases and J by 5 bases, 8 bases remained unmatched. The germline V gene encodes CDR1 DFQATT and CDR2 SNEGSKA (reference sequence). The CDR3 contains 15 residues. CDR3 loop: CSARHSRLAHNEQFF. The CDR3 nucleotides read TGCAGTGCTAGACACTCCCGACTAGCGCACAATGAGCAGTTCTTC.

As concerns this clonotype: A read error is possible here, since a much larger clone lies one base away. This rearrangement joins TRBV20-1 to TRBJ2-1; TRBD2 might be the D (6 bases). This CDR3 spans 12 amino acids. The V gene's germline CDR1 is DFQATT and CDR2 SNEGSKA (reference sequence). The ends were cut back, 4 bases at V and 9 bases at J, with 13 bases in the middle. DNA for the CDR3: TGCAGTGCTATAATTGGGACTCCTGAGCAGTTCTTC. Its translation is CSAIIGTPEQFF.

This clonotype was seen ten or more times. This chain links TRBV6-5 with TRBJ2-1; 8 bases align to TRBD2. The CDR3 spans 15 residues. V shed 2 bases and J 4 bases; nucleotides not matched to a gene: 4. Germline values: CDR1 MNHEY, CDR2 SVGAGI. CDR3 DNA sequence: TGTGCCAGCAGTTACGGAGCGGGAGTATACAATGAGCAGTTCTTC. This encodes CASSYGAGVYNEQFF.

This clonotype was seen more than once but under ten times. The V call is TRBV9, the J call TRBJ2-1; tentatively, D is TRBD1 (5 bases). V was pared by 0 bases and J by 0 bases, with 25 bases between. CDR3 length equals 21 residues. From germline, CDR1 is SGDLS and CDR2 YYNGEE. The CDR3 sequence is CASSVVTHHLGRPSSYNEQFF. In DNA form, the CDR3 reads TGTGCCAGCAGCGTAGTAACCCACCACCTGGGGCGTCCGAGCTCCTACAATGAGCAGTTCTTC.

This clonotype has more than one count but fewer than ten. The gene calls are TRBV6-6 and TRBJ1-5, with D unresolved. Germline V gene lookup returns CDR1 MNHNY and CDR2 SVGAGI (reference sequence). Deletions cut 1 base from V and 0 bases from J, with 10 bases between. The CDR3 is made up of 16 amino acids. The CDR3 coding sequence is TGTGCCAGCAGTTACTTAAGGTCCTCTAGCAATCAGCCCCAGCATTTT. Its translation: CASSYLRSSSNQPQHF.

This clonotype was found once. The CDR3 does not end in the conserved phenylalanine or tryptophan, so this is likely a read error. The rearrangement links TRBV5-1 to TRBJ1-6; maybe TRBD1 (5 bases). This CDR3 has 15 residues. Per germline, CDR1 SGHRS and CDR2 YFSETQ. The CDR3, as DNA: TGCGCCGGCAGCTGGACTGGGACTGTGGATTCCCCCCTCCACCTT. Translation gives CAGSWTGTVDSPLHL.

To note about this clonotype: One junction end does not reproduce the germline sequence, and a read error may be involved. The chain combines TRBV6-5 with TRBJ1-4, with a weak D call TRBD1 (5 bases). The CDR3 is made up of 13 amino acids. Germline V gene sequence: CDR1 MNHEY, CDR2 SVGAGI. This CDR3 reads CASRRGANERLFF. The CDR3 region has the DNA TGTGCCAGCCGAAGGGGAGCTAATGAAAGACTGTTTTTT.

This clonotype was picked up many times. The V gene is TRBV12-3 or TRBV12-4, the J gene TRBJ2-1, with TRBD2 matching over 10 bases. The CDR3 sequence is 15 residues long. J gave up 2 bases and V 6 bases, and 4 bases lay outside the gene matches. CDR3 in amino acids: CASRSSGSAYNEQFF. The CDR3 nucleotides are TGTGCCAGCAGGTCTAGCGGGAGCGCCTACAATGAGCAGTTCTTC.

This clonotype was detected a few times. The CDR3 is CASRNNLGTEAFF. In DNA form, the CDR3 reads TGTGCCAGCAGGAATAACCTAGGGACTGAAGCTTTCTTT. V usage is TRBV27 and J usage is TRBJ1-1; no clear D. Trimming removed 6 bases at V and 5 bases at J, with 13 bases between. Germline lookup yields CDR1 MNHEY and CDR2 SMNVEV (reference sequence). The CDR3 is 13 amino acids.

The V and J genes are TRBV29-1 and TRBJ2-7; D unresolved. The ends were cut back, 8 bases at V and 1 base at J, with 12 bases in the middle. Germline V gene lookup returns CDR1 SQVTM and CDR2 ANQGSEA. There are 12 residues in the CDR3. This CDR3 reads CSLAVVSYEQYF. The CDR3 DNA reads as TGCAGCTTAGCAGTTGTTTCCTACGAGCAGTACTTC.